The 30 T cell receptor beta chains below come from one sample, sequenced in a study of shared clonotypes between healthy human individuals. The protocol was immunoSEQ multiplex PCR, while the TCRdb copy is restricted to in-frame clones and leaves out a portion. The profile shows roughly 2,000,000 clones, about 95% of them singletons. Naive CD8 cells were CD45RO-negative, positively selected for CCR7, excluding terminally differentiated effector memory CD45RA+ cells. Sequencing used naive CD8+ T cells sorted from blood. Receptors originate from a man aged 18 to 29 in good health.

On this clone itself: The same CDR3 arises from other DNA sequences in this sample as well. The genes are TRBV27 and TRBJ1-1; D might be TRBD1 (5 bases). V was shortened by 3 bases and J by 1 base, with 9 bases between the two germline ends. Germline CDR1 reads MNHEY; CDR2 reads SMNVEV (reference sequence). This CDR3 is built from 14 residues. CDR3 coding DNA: TGTGCCAGCAGTTTCCTGGGGGGGAACACTGAAGCTTTCTTT. It is translated as CASSFLGGNTEAFF.

The gene calls are TRBV19 and TRBJ2-7, with a tentative D call TRBD2 (5 bases). The CDR3 loop spans 12 amino acids. Germline loops: CDR1 LNHDA, CDR2 SQIVND (reference sequence). Trimming cost V 7 bases and J 6 bases, with 13 bases left between them. The CDR3 DNA reads TGTGCCAGTAAAGAGGGTGGGAGCGAGCAGTACTTC. It encodes CASKEGGSEQYF.

Comments on this clone: The sample holds other DNA sequences that translate to the same CDR3. This rearrangement joins TRBV7-8 to TRBJ2-7; D possibly matches TRBD1 or TRBD2 (6 bases each). CDR3 length: 14 residues. The V end was cut by 1 base, the J end by 5 bases, with 12 bases between. Germline V lookup: CDR1 SGHVS, CDR2 FQNEAQ. CDR3 loop: CASSLVGGPNEQYF. The CDR3 bases are TGTGCCAGCAGCTTAGTTGGGGGGCCGAACGAGCAGTACTTC.

Details on this clone: The sample carries other DNA sequences with the same CDR3. The V and J genes are TRBV19 and TRBJ1-4; 7 positions agree with TRBD1. The CDR3 totals 16 residues. The V gene end was trimmed by 3 bases and the J gene end by 0 bases; junction bases not matched to a gene: 4. CDR1 is LNHDA and CDR2 is SQIVND in the germline V gene (reference sequence). The CDR3 sequence is CASSIDREATNEKLFF. In DNA form, the CDR3 reads TGTGCCAGTAGTATCGACAGGGAAGCAACTAATGAAAAACTGTTTTTT.

The chain combines TRBV10-3 with TRBJ2-7; no definite D call. CDR1 and CDR2 from the germline V gene are ENHRY and SYGVKD. V lost 0 bases and J lost 7, with 16 bases in between. The CDR3 has 15 amino acids. Here the CDR3 DNA reads TGTGCCATCAGTGAGTCTCCCTCTGGCTTGCTTGAGCAGTACTTC. Protein: CAISESPSGLLEQYF.

With respect to this clone: Within the sample, other DNA sequences also encode this same CDR3. The chain recombines TRBV5-4 with TRBJ2-7; 7 positions agree with TRBD2. V trimming: 4 bases; J trimming: 3 bases; junction bases outside the gene matches: 1. In germline, CDR1 is SGHNT, CDR2 YYREEE (reference sequence). The CDR3 extends over 12 amino acids. In DNA, the CDR3 is TGTGCCAGCAGCCCGGGGGGCTACGAGCAGTACTTC. It translates to CASSPGGYEQYF. Combining the CDR3 with reference TRBV5-4 and TRBJ2-7 gives the whole variable domain ETGVTQSPTHLIKTRGQQVTLRCSSQSGHNTVSWYQQALGQGPQFIFQYYREEENGRGNFPPRFSGLQFPNYSSELNVNALELDDSALYLCASSPGGYEQYFGPGTRLTVT.

V gene TRBV30 combines with J gene TRBJ1-4; 9 nucleotides align to TRBD1. Germline loops: CDR1 GTSNPN, CDR2 SVGIG (reference sequence). The CDR3 sequence is 16 residues long. The ends lost 1 base at V and 4 bases at J; junction bases unmatched: 7. This CDR3 is CAWSEGQGEGNEKLFF. The CDR3 bases are TGTGCCTGGAGTGAGGGACAGGGAGAGGGTAATGAAAAACTGTTTTTT.

This clone has just one count. J is TRBJ1-6 and V is TRBV2, with 7 bases identical to TRBD1. CDR3 size: 18 residues. Germline loops: CDR1 SNHLY, CDR2 FYNNEI. J gave up 2 bases and V 3 bases, and 10 bases lay outside the gene matches. CDR3 sequence: CASSDPPDRVAYNSPLHF. The CDR3 DNA reads TGTGCCAGCAGTGATCCTCCCGACAGGGTTGCCTATAATTCACCCCTCCACTTT.

Note on this clone: Additional DNA sequences in this sample encode the identical CDR3. The chain carries TRBV6-1 and TRBJ2-3; TRBD2 matches 7 bases. The length of the CDR3 is 16 residues. V dropped 2 bases and J dropped 3; count of bases not matched to a gene: 8. Germline V lookup: CDR1 MNHNS, CDR2 SASEGT. The CDR3 region is CASSEWAGEGTDTQYF. The CDR3 DNA follows: TGTGCCAGCAGTGAATGGGCGGGAGAGGGGACAGATACGCAGTATTTT.

This clone came up once. Other DNA sequences in the sample encode the same CDR3. The CDR3 spells CSVESGGGYEQYF. CDR3 DNA sequence: TGCAGCGTTGAATCGGGGGGCGGGTACGAGCAGTACTTC. V is TRBV29-1 and J is TRBJ2-7, with TRBD2 as a possible D gene (7 bases). The CDR3 has 13 residues. V was pared by 2 bases and J by 4 bases, with 12 bases between. Germline CDR1 reads SQVTM; CDR2 reads ANQGSEA.

The chain employs TRBV13 and TRBJ2-7; 10 bases match TRBD2. Trimming took 5 bases from V and 7 from J; bases not matched to a gene: 11. This CDR3 comprises 15 residues. In germline, CDR1 is PRHDT, CDR2 FYEKMQ (reference sequence). Here the CDR3 reads CASSTSGDGEGEQYF. As DNA, the CDR3 is TGTGCCAGCAGCACTAGCGGGGATGGGGAGGGGGAGCAGTACTTC.

This chain connects TRBV7-3 to TRBJ2-7; D not certain. Trimming took off 1 base at V and 4 bases at J, with 8 bases between the two ends. The CDR3 is 13 residues long. In germline, CDR1 is SGHTA, CDR2 FQGTGA. The CDR3 DNA follows: TGTGCCAGCAGCTTAAGCATCGGTTACGAGCAGTACTTC. It yields the protein CASSLSIGYEQYF.

This chain uses TRBV5-1 with TRBJ2-3; 12 bases line up with TRBD2. The CDR3 totals 17 residues. The V gene's germline CDR1 is SGHRS and CDR2 YFSETQ. With V trimmed by 7 bases and J by 6 bases, 15 bases remained unmatched. This CDR3 reads CASQLLTSGGYQDTQYF. CDR3 nucleotide sequence: TGCGCCAGCCAGCTCCTGACTAGCGGGGGATATCAGGATACGCAGTATTTT.

The J gene is TRBJ2-1, the V gene TRBV28; tentatively, D is TRBD2 (8 bases). V lost 6 bases to trimming and J lost 3 bases, with 15 bases between them. Germline CDR1 is MDHEN and CDR2 is SYDVKM. The CDR3 loop spans 15 amino acids. Written as DNA, the CDR3 is TGTGCCAGCAGGACAGGGACTAGTATCTACAATGAGCAGTTCTTC. Protein: CASRTGTSIYNEQFF.

CDR3: CASSIAGTEIYEQYF. The CDR3 bases are TGTGCCAGCAGTATCGCCGGGACAGAGATCTACGAGCAGTACTTC. J is TRBJ2-7 and V is TRBV27, with 7 bases identical to TRBD1. Losses at the gene ends were 5 bases for V and 3 bases for J; bases not matched to a gene: 10. Germline CDR1 is MNHEY and CDR2 is SMNVEV (reference sequence). The CDR3 is made up of 15 amino acids.

The chain combines TRBV7-9 with TRBJ2-5; D is possibly TRBD1 (5 bases). Germline V gene lookup returns CDR1 SEHNR and CDR2 FQNEAQ (reference sequence). The CDR3 length is 13 residues. Trimming cost V 4 bases and J 2 bases, with 8 bases left between them. The CDR3 sequence is CASSSGHQETQYF. As DNA, the CDR3 is TGTGCCAGCAGCTCCGGACATCAAGAGACCCAGTACTTC.

J is TRBJ1-6 and V is TRBV7-8, with D perhaps matching TRBD1 (6 bases). V was cut by 5 bases and J by 5 bases, with 16 bases left in between. The CDR3 loop spans 16 amino acids. From germline, CDR1 is SGHVS and CDR2 FQNEAQ. The CDR3 region is CASSPAGGSDNSPLHF. The DNA for the CDR3 is TGTGCCAGCAGCCCTGCGGGGGGCTCAGATAATTCACCCCTCCACTTT.

The chain employs TRBV14 and TRBJ2-3; no definite D call. Trimming removed 1 base from V and 0 bases from J, with 8 bases in between. The length of the CDR3 is 15 residues. The V gene's germline CDR1 is SGHDN and CDR2 FVKESK. The CDR3 sequence: CASSQGSFSTDTQYF. The CDR3 coding sequence is TGTGCCAGCAGCCAAGGGTCCTTTAGCACAGATACGCAGTATTTT.

V gene TRBV9 combines with J gene TRBJ2-2, with TRBD2 matching over 9 bases. Looked up from germline, CDR1 is SGDLS and CDR2 is YYNGEE. The CDR3 has 15 amino acids. Losses at the gene ends were 3 bases for V and 8 bases for J; bases not matched to a gene: 8. CDR3 in amino acids: CASSAREGLGGELFF. CDR3 in DNA: TGTGCCAGCAGCGCGCGGGAGGGCCTGGGAGGGGAGCTGTTTTTT. The full variable domain, in which reference TRBV9 and TRBJ2-2 provide the parts outside the CDR3, is DSGVTQTPKHLITATGQRVTLRCSPRSGDLSVYWYQQSLDQGLQFLIQYYNGEERAKGNILERFSAQQFPDLHSELNLSSLELGDSALYFCASSAREGLGGELFFGEGSRLTVL.

V is TRBV28 and J is TRBJ2-5; 8 nucleotides agree with TRBD2. Germline V lookup: CDR1 MDHEN, CDR2 SYDVKM. Unmatched junction bases numbered 4, after V lost 7 bases and J lost 3 bases. There are 13 residues in the CDR3. The CDR3 DNA sequence: TGTGCCAGCAACCTGCGGGGGGAAGAGACCCAGTACTTC. Residues: CASNLRGEETQYF. The variable domain in full, completed from reference TRBV28 and TRBJ2-5, reads DVKVTQSSRYLVKRTGEKVFLECVQDMDHENMFWYRQDPGLGLRLIYFSYDVKMKEKGDIPEGYSVSREKKERFSLILESASTNQTSMYLCASNLRGEETQYFGPGTRLLVL.

Worth noting for this clone: Other DNA sequences of this sample code for an identical CDR3. This sequence joins TRBV9 and TRBJ2-3, with D hard to call. Germline loops: CDR1 SGDLS, CDR2 YYNGEE. V gave up 0 bases and J gave up 5 bases, with 10 bases separating them. CDR3 length equals 14 residues. CDR3 sequence: CASSVGGSGDTQYF. CDR3 in DNA: TGTGCCAGCAGCGTAGGCGGTTCGGGAGATACGCAGTATTTT. The variable domain in full, completed from reference TRBV9 and TRBJ2-3, reads DSGVTQTPKHLITATGQRVTLRCSPRSGDLSVYWYQQSLDQGLQFLIQYYNGEERAKGNILERFSAQQFPDLHSELNLSSLELGDSALYFCASSVGGSGDTQYFGPGTRLTVL.

CDR3 sequence: CASKTGSYEQYF. CDR3 in DNA: TGTGCCAGCAAGACAGGGTCCTACGAGCAGTACTTC. The chain employs TRBV6-5 and TRBJ2-7; 7 bases are a match to TRBD1. Per the germline V gene, CDR1 is MNHEY and CDR2 is SVGAGI. CDR3 length: 12 amino acids. Unmatched junction bases numbered 1, after V lost 7 bases and J lost 1 base.

This clone was found once. The chain has TRBV7-9 and TRBJ2-1; 8 nucleotides agree with TRBD2. Trimming took 4 bases from V and 8 from J; bases not matched to a gene: 10. CDR3 size: 15 residues. Germline V lookup: CDR1 SEHNR, CDR2 FQNEAQ (reference sequence). The CDR3 is CASSSGLASNDEQFF. CDR3 nucleotide sequence: TGTGCCAGCAGCTCAGGACTAGCCTCCAACGATGAGCAGTTCTTC. The complete variable domain, with remaining parts taken from reference TRBV7-9 and TRBJ2-1, reads DTGVSQNPRHKITKRGQNVTFRCDPISEHNRLYWYRQTLGQGPEFLTYFQNEAQLEKSRLLSDRFSAERPKGSFSTLEIQRTEQGDSAMYLCASSSGLASNDEQFFGPGTRLTVL.

V and J are TRBV5-6 and TRBJ1-1, with D possibly being TRBD1 (5 bases). Trimming shortened V by 2 bases and J by 6 bases, and 14 bases separated the two germline ends. CDR1 is SGHDT, CDR2 YYEEEE, per germline. CDR3 length equals 14 residues. The CDR3 DNA sequence: TGTGCCAGCAGCTTCGGGACGCCCCCCGCTGAAGCTTTCTTT. It translates to CASSFGTPPAEAFF.

The V call is TRBV5-5, the J call TRBJ1-1, with D unresolved. CDR3 length: 13 amino acids. Trimming cost V 6 bases and J 3 bases, with 12 bases left between them. Germline lookup yields CDR1 SGHKS and CDR2 YYEKEE (reference sequence). CDR3: CASIVGLDTEAFF. The CDR3 nucleotides read TGTGCCAGCATCGTTGGGTTGGACACTGAAGCTTTCTTT.

The rearrangement links TRBV29-1 to TRBJ1-2; no definite D call. CDR1 and CDR2 (germline): SQVTM, ANQGSEA. Trimming took 0 bases from V and 11 from J, leaving 19 bases between them. This CDR3 spans 14 amino acids. CDR3 region: CSVEDQSGNFGYTF. The DNA of the CDR3 is TGCAGCGTTGAAGATCAGAGTGGCAACTTTGGGTACACCTTC.

This clone appeared a few times. The chain links TRBV6-1 to TRBJ2-5; a possible D gene is TRBD1 (7 bases). Germline V gene sequence: CDR1 MNHNS, CDR2 SASEGT. This CDR3 has 13 residues. V was trimmed by 2 bases and J by 5 bases, leaving 9 bases between them. The CDR3 sequence is CASSEPGGETQYF. CDR3 nucleotide sequence: TGTGCCAGCAGTGAACCAGGGGGGGAGACCCAGTACTTC.

On this clone itself: Other nucleotide sequences from this sample produce the same CDR3. The genes are TRBV5-1 and TRBJ1-1; D might be TRBD1 (6 bases). There are 14 residues in the CDR3. Germline V lookup: CDR1 SGHRS, CDR2 YFSETQ. The V end lost 0 bases, the J end lost 1 base, and 7 bases lay between the germline ends. The CDR3 loop reads CASSLAGQNTEAFF. CDR3 DNA sequence: TGCGCCAGCAGCTTGGCGGGACAGAACACTGAAGCTTTCTTT.

The rearrangement uses TRBV7-9 and TRBJ2-7; no clear D gene. The CDR3 runs to 13 residues. Germline V gene data show CDR1 as SEHNR and CDR2 as FQNEAQ (reference sequence). V gave up 5 bases and J gave up 6 bases, with 14 bases separating them. Here the CDR3 reads CASSPVYIGEQYF. The CDR3 bases are TGTGCCAGCAGCCCCGTTTACATTGGCGAGCAGTACTTC.

On this clone itself: Other DNA sequences in this specimen translate into the identical CDR3. The J gene is TRBJ2-7, the V gene TRBV11-2; unclear D gene. Per germline, CDR1 SGHAT and CDR2 FQNNGV. The CDR3 is 11 residues long. V lost 5 bases and J 0 bases, leaving 2 bases between the germline ends. Here the CDR3 reads CASSNSYEQYF. DNA for the CDR3: TGTGCCAGCAGCAACTCCTACGAGCAGTACTTC. The variable domain in full, with the rest retrieved from reference TRBV11-2 and TRBJ2-7, is EAGVAQSPRYKIIEKRQSVAFWCNPISGHATLYWYQQILGQGPKLLIQFQNNGVVDDSQLPKDRFSAERLKGVDSTLKIQPAKLEDSAVYLCASSNSYEQYFGPGTRLTVT.